The 9 T cell receptor delta chains in this list originate from one sample, sequenced in a study of γδ T cells in repeated Plasmodium falciparum infection (dated by TCRdb to 2020 to 2023). Library preparation used multiplex PCR. The instrument was an Illumina MiSeq. TCRdb called clones afresh from the public reads with CATT; identical DNA rows were later merged. The sample has roughly 93,000 delta-chain clones on record, approximately 0.96% of them singletons. The top ten hold more than 9% of the sample. For bulk TCR repertoire analysis, Vgamma9/Vdelta2+ and Vdelta2-negative gammadelta T cell populations were flow-sorted out of peripheral blood mononuclear cells. Sample: gamma-delta T cells from blood. These TCRs come from a pool of human donors (malaria-infected and uninfected, not separated).

As concerns this clone: With only one base between it and a far larger clone, this is likely a read error. The sample carries other DNA sequences with the same CDR3. This chain links TRDV1 with TRDJ1, with D uncertain. In the absence of a J gene in TCRdb, the DNA was matched to germline to assign it here. The CDR3 is made up of 14 amino acids. Trimming shortened V by 2 bases and J by 0 bases, and 7 bases separated the two germline ends. Germline V lookup: CDR1 TSWWSYY, CDR2 QGS. Here the CDR3 reads CALGEGVYTDKLIF. The CDR3 DNA follows: TGTGCTCTTGGGGAAGGGGTCTACACCGATAAACTCATCTTT.

This clone was seen a few times. This likely reflects a read error, since a far larger clone is one base away. Within the sample, other DNA sequences also encode this same CDR3. This rearrangement joins TRDV2 to TRDJ1; TRDD3 matches 7 bases. Germline matching of the DNA provided the J gene here, since TCRdb leaves it blank. Germline V lookup: CDR1 GEAIGNYY, CDR2 EKD. The CDR3 totals 18 residues. The CDR3 reads CACDTLGAENLYTDKLIF. DNA for the CDR3: TGTGCCTGTGACACGCTGGGGGCTGAGAACTTGTACACCGACAAACTCATCTTT.

To note about this clone: TCRdb lists the protein of a much larger clone for this DNA, which differs at residue 7, so this is likely a read error; the protein given here is translated from the DNA itself. The chain carries TRDV2 and TRDJ1; 11 bases are shared with TRDD3. The germline gives CDR1 GEAIGNYY, CDR2 EKD. The CDR3 totals 16 residues. Trimming cost V 0 bases and J 3 bases; bases outside gene matches: 5. This CDR3 is CACDTVNGGYADKLIF. DNA for the CDR3: TGTGCCTGTGACACCGTTAATGGGGGATACGCCGATAAACTCATCTTT.

This clone was seen a few times. The protein TCRdb gives is from a much larger clone and does not agree with this DNA's translation at residue 6, likely a read error; the protein shown here comes from the DNA. V is TRDV1 and J is TRDJ1; TRDD3 matches at 11 bases. TCRdb gives no J gene; it was assigned here by matching the DNA to germline. V was pared by 8 bases and J by 0 bases, with 14 bases of the junction left unmatched. CDR1 and CDR2 from the germline V gene are TSWWSYY and QGS. This CDR3 has 18 residues. The CDR3 region has the DNA TGTGCTCTTATTCCTGCGCTGGGGGATACCCCGTACACCGATAAACTCATCTTT. This gives the protein CALIPALGDTPYTDKLIF.

In regard to this clone: With a far larger clone one base away, a read error is the likely cause. The same CDR3 is also encoded by other DNA sequences in this sample. V gene TRDV2 combines with J gene TRDJ1, with D perhaps matching TRDD3 (6 bases). As TCRdb names no J gene, one was assigned here on the basis of a DNA match to germline. The CDR3 sequence is 16 residues long. The germline gives CDR1 GEAIGNYY, CDR2 EKD. Trimming removed 4 bases from V and 1 base from J, with 18 bases in between. The CDR3 nucleotides are TGTGCCTGTGATACGGGGATTTATAGGATCACCGATAAACTCATCTTT. It yields the protein CACDTGIYRITDKLIF.

This clone occurred a few times. TCRdb's protein for this DNA is that of a much larger clone and differs from the translation at residue 15, likely a read error; the protein shown is the DNA translation. The rearrangement links TRDV1 to TRDJ1; D is possibly TRDD2 (6 bases). The germline V gene encodes CDR1 TSWWSYY and CDR2 QGS. The CDR3 covers 16 residues. CDR3 coding DNA: TGTGCTCTTGGGCGCCGAGGGATTTCTTCCTCCGATAAACTCACCTTT. Its translation: CALGRRGISSSDKLTF.

This clone came up many times. Since a far larger clone is one base different, this is likely a read error. The sample has other DNA sequences that encode this CDR3 too. The chain recombines TRDV2 with TRDJ1; 7 nucleotides match TRDD3. TCRdb does not report a J gene; here it was assigned by matching the DNA to germline references. The CDR3 totals 23 residues. The V gene's germline CDR1 is GEAIGNYY and CDR2 EKD. V was pared by 0 bases and J by 2 bases, with 29 bases of the junction left unmatched. The DNA for the CDR3 is TGTGCCTGTGACACCCTTCGGCGGCGATCTGGGGGGTACAGGGTCCCGTATACCGATAAACTCATCTTT. Its translation: CACDTLRRRSGGYRVPYTDKLIF.

A word on this clone: This DNA's translation and the protein TCRdb lists, from a much larger clone, do not match at residue 12, likely due to a read error; the protein shown is translated from the DNA. No J gene was assigned, while the V gene was called as TRDV2; whether TRDD3, the table's D call, matches the DNA was not checked. The germline V gene encodes CDR1 GEAIGNYY and CDR2 EKD. The CDR3 contains 13 residues. The CDR3 nucleotides read TGTGCCTGTCAACTGGGGGGGGGCGATAAACTCACCTTT. It encodes CACQLGGGDKLTF.

A word on this clone: A far more abundant clone sits one base away, making this likely a read error. The sample holds other DNA sequences that translate to the same CDR3. This chain joins TRDV2 and TRDJ1; possible D gene TRDD3, 5 bases. Since TCRdb gives no J gene, matching the DNA to germline was used here to assign it. The CDR3 covers 16 residues. V gave up 0 bases and J gave up 0 bases, with 13 bases separating them. The V gene's germline CDR1 is GEAIGNYY and CDR2 EKD. The CDR3 DNA follows: TGTGCCTGTGACACCCTGGGAAACCGGTACACCGATAAACTCATCTTT. Protein: CACDTLGNRYTDKLIF.